These 7 T cell receptor beta chains originate from one sample sequenced in a study of T cell responses to AZD1222 COVID-19 vaccine. Sequenced by immunoSEQ multiplex PCR; TCRdb stores in-frame clones only, minus some. The data hold some 110,000 clones, with roughly 84% observed a single time. The sample in question was peripheral blood, obtained on day 0 of AZD1222 vaccination. The receptors come from an adult in good health.

The chain employs TRBV24-1 and TRBJ1-2, with 9 positions matching TRBD1. This CDR3 has 15 amino acids. CDR1 and CDR2 from the germline V gene are KGHDR and SFDVKD. The V gene end was trimmed by 3 bases and the J gene end by 3 bases; junction bases not matched to a gene: 4. The CDR3 DNA reads as TGTGCCACCAGTGATAGGACAGGGGTGGACTATGGCTACACCTTC. The encoded protein is CATSDRTGVDYGYTF.

The chain employs TRBV7-2 and TRBJ2-3, with TRBD2 as a possible D gene (6 bases). This CDR3 has 14 residues. From germline, CDR1 is SGHTA and CDR2 FQGNSA. Trimming removed 3 bases at V and 3 bases at J, with 10 bases between. Here the CDR3 reads CASSFGLLTDTQYF. The CDR3 nucleotides read TGTGCCAGCAGCTTCGGACTACTTACAGATACGCAGTATTTT.

J is TRBJ2-5 and V is TRBV5-4; perhaps D is TRBD1 or TRBD2 (5 bases each). The ends were cut back, 4 bases at V and 1 base at J, with 17 bases in the middle. The CDR3 consists of 16 residues. Germline CDR1 is SGHNT and CDR2 is YYREEE (reference sequence). For the CDR3, the DNA is TGTGCCAGCAGCGCCCCGGGACCCTGGCTCCAAGAGACCCAGTACTTC. It codes for CASSAPGPWLQETQYF.

This chain uses TRBV10-3 with TRBJ2-1, with TRBD1 matching 7 bases. Germline V lookup: CDR1 ENHRY, CDR2 SYGVKD. The CDR3 is made up of 15 amino acids. J was trimmed by 5 bases and V by 2 bases; bases with no gene match: 6. The CDR3 protein is CAISEEGAGDNEQFF. The CDR3 coding sequence is TGTGCCATCAGTGAGGAGGGGGCGGGCGACAATGAGCAGTTCTTC.

This sequence joins TRBV18 and TRBJ2-1; 7 positions match TRBD1. Germline assignment: CDR1 KGHSH and CDR2 LQKENI. With 5 bases clipped from V and 5 bases from J, the junction kept 3 bases outside the gene matches. The CDR3 covers 13 residues. CDR3 loop: CASSRGQNNEQFF. DNA of the CDR3: TGTGCCAGCTCAAGGGGACAGAACAATGAGCAGTTCTTC. The full variable domain, rest sourced from reference TRBV18 and TRBJ2-1, is NAGVMQNPRHLVRRRGQEARLRCSPMKGHSHVYWYRQLPEEGLKFMVYLQKENIIDESGMPKERFSAEFPKEGPSILRIQQVVRGDSAAYFCASSRGQNNEQFFGPGTRLTVL.

The genes are TRBV29-1 and TRBJ1-3; perhaps TRBD1 as D (5 bases). Trimming cost V 5 bases and J 2 bases, with 16 bases left between them. Looked up from germline, CDR1 is SQVTM and CDR2 is ANQGSEA. The CDR3 sequence is 15 residues long. In DNA form, the CDR3 reads TGCAGCGTTATGAGGGACGGAAACACTGGAAACACCATATATTTT. Residues: CSVMRDGNTGNTIYF.

The chain joins TRBV15 to TRBJ1-5; a possible D gene is TRBD1 (6 bases). The CDR3 runs 17 residues. Per germline, CDR1 LNHNV and CDR2 YYDKDF (reference sequence). The V end was cut by 0 bases, the J end by 1 base, with 13 bases between. This CDR3 is CATSRERAGESNQPQHF. CDR3 nucleotide sequence: TGTGCCACCAGCAGAGAGAGAGCAGGGGAAAGCAATCAGCCCCAGCATTTT.